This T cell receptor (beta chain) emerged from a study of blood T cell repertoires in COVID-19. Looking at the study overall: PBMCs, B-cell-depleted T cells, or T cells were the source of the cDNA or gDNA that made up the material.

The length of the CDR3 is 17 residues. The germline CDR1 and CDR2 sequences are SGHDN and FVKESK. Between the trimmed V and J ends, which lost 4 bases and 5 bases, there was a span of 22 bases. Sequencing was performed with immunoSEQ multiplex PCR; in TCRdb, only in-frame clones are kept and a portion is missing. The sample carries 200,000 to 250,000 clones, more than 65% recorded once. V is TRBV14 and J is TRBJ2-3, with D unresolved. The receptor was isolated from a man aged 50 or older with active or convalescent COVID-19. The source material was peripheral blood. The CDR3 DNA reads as TGTGCCAGCAGCCGGCCAGGATCCCTCTCAGGTGAAGATACGCAGTATTTT. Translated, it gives CASSRPGSLSGEDTQYF.